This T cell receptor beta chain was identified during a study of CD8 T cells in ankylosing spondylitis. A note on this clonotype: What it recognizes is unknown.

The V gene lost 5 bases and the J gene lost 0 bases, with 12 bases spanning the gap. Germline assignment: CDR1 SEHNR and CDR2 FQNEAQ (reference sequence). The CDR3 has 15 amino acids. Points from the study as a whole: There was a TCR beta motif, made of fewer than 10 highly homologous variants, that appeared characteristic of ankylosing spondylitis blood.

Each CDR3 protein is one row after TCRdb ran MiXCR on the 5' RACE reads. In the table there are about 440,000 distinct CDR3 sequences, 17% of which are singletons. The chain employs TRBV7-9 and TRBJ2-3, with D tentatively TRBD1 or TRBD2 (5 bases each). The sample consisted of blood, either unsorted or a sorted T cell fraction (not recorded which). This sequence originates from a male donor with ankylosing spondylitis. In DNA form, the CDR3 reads TGTGCCAGCAGCCCTTGGGACGGGAGCACAGATACGCAGTATTTT. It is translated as CASSPWDGSTDTQYF.